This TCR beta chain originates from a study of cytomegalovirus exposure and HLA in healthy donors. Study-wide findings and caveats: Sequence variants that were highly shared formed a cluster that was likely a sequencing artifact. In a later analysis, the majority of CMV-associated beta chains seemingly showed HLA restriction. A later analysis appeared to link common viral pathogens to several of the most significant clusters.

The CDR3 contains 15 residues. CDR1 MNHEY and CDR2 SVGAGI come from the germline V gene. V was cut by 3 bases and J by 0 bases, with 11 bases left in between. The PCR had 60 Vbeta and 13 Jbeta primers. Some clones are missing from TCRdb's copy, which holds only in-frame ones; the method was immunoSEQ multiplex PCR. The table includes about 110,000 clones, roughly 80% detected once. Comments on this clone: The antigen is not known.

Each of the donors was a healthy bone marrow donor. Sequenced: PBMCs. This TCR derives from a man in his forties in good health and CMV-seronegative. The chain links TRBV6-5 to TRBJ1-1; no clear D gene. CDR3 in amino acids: CASSYRGRMNTEAFF. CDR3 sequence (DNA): TGTGCCAGCAGTTATCGGGGTCGAATGAACACTGAAGCTTTCTTT.